A single sample is the source of the 8 T cell receptor beta chains below, sequenced in a study of T-cell memory formation after mild COVID-19. From the 5' RACE reads, TCRdb called clonotypes with MiXCR, one entry per CDR3 protein. The data contain 450,000 to 650,000 distinct CDR3 sequences, less than 25% of them singletons. Sequenced material: PBMCs or a T cell subset sorted from them (not recorded which). These receptors were taken from an adult woman who had mild COVID-19 (a few samples of this study predate the infection). Cell type and time point are not known.

This clonotype was seen only a few times. The chain couples TRBV3-1 to TRBJ2-5; D is uncertain. The germline CDR1 and CDR2 sequences are LGHDT and YNNKEL (reference sequence). The CDR3 is made up of 14 amino acids. The ends were cut back, 1 base at V and 6 bases at J, with 12 bases in the middle. The CDR3 loop reads CASSQGPAGQTQYF. The DNA for the CDR3 is TGTGCCAGCAGCCAAGGGCCGGCCGGGCAGACCCAGTACTTC.

The sample holds many counts of this clonotype. The rearrangement joins TRBV5-1 to TRBJ2-1, with 7 bases identical to TRBD2. V lost 3 bases, J lost 0 bases, and 3 bases stayed unmatched. The CDR3 extends over 15 amino acids. Germline CDR1 and CDR2: SGHRS and YFSETQ. CDR3 in DNA: TGCGCCAGCAGCTACGGGGGGAGCTCCTACAATGAGCAGTTCTTC. It yields the protein CASSYGGSSYNEQFF.

The CDR3 is CASSLTKDSPLHF. For the CDR3, the DNA is TGTGCCAGCAGCTTGACGAAAGATTCACCCCTCCACTTT. The rearrangement joins TRBV5-6 to TRBJ1-6; no clear D gene. Trimming took 1 base from V and 8 from J, leaving 7 bases between them. The germline V gene encodes CDR1 SGHDT and CDR2 YYEEEE. The CDR3 loop spans 13 amino acids.

This clonotype was seen a handful of times. The chain couples TRBV28 to TRBJ1-5; D ambiguous. This CDR3 comprises 10 residues. Looked up from germline, CDR1 is MDHEN and CDR2 is SYDVKM. Trimming pared 7 bases from V and 8 bases from J, leaving 6 bases between. CDR3 DNA sequence: TGTGCCAGCAACGATAAGCCCCAGCATTTT. Translating it yields CASNDKPQHF.

The chain combines TRBV24-1 with TRBJ2-1; 8 bases line up with TRBD2. This CDR3 is 17 amino acids long. Trimming took 3 bases from V and 8 from J; bases not matched to a gene: 14. CDR1 KGHDR and CDR2 SFDVKD come from the germline V gene. CDR3: CATSDPPGSGRRDEQFF. CDR3 bases: TGTGCCACCAGTGATCCGCCGGGGAGCGGGAGACGGGATGAGCAGTTCTTC.

The V gene is TRBV11-3, the J gene TRBJ2-7; possibly TRBD2 for D (6 bases). Germline V gives CDR1 SGHNT, CDR2 YENEEA. The CDR3 has 13 residues. The V end was cut by 0 bases, the J end by 8 bases, with 11 bases between. The chain's CDR3 is CASSLDRERQQYF. The CDR3 DNA sequence: TGTGCCAGCAGCTTAGATCGGGAGCGCCAGCAGTACTTC.

This clonotype was observed a handful of times. The genes are TRBV7-2 and TRBJ1-1; perhaps TRBD1 as D (5 bases). In germline, CDR1 is SGHTA, CDR2 FQGNSA. The CDR3 loop spans 13 amino acids. Trimming stripped 5 bases from V and 4 bases from J, with 11 bases between. The CDR3 loop is CASSTQGSTEAFF. The CDR3 DNA reads as TGTGCCAGCAGCACCCAGGGTAGCACTGAAGCTTTCTTT.

This chain connects TRBV7-9 to TRBJ2-2; D gene ambiguous. The CDR3 has 15 amino acids. Germline V CDR1 and CDR2: SEHNR, FQNEAQ (reference sequence). Trimming took off 1 base at V and 4 bases at J, with 10 bases between the two ends. CDR3 in amino acids: CASSLDVVGTGELFF. CDR3 DNA: TGTGCCAGCAGCTTAGACGTCGTGGGCACCGGGGAGCTGTTTTTT.